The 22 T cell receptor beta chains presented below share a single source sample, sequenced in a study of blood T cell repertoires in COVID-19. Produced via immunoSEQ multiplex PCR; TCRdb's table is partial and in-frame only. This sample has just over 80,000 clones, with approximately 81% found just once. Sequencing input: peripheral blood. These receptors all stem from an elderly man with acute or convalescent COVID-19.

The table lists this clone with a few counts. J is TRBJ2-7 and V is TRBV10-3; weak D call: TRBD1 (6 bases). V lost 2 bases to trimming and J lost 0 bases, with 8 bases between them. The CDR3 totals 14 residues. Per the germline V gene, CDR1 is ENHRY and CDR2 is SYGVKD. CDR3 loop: CAISETGSSYEQYF. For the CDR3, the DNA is TGTGCCATCAGTGAGACAGGGAGCTCCTACGAGCAGTACTTC.

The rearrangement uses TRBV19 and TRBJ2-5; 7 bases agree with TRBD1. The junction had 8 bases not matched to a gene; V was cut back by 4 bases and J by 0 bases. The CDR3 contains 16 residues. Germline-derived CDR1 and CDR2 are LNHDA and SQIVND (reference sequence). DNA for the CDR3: TGTGCCAGTAGTAAAAGGGCCAGGGGGTACCAAGAGACCCAGTACTTC. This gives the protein CASSKRARGYQETQYF.

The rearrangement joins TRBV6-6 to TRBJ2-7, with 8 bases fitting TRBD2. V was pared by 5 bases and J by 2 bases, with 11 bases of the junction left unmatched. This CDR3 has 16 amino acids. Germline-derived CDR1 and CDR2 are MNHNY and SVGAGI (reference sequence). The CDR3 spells CASSPTGGLTTYEQYF. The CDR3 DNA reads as TGTGCCAGCAGTCCCACGGGAGGGCTTACTACCTACGAGCAGTACTTC.

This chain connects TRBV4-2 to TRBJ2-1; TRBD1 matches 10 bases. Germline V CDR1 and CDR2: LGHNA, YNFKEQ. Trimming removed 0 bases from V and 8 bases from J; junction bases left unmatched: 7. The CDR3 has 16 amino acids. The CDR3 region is CASSQDLGQGIYEQFF. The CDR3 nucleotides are TGTGCCAGCAGCCAAGATCTGGGACAGGGGATATATGAGCAGTTCTTC.

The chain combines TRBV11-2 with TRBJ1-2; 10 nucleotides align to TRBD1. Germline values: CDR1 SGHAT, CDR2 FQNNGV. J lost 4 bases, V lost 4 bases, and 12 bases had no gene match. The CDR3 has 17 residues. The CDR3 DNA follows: TGTGCCAGCAGCTCCAACCTCCGGACAGGGGGTGTCTATGGCTACACCTTC. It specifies CASSSNLRTGGVYGYTF.

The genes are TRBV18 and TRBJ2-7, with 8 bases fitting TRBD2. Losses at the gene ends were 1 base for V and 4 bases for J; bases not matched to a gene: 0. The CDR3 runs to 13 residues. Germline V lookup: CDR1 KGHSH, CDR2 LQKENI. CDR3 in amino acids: CASSPQREYEQYF. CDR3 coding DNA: TGTGCCAGCTCACCACAGCGGGAGTACGAGCAGTACTTC.

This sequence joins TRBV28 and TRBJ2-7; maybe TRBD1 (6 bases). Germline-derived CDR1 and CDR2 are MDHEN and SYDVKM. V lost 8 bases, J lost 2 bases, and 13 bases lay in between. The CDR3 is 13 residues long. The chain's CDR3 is CASGNRATYEQYF. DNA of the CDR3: TGTGCCAGCGGAAACAGGGCAACCTACGAGCAGTACTTC.

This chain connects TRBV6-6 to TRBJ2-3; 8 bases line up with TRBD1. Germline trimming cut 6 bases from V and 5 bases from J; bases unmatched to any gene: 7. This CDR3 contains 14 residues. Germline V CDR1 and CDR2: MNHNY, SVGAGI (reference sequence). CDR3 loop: CASRYQQGVDTQYF. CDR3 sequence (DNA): TGTGCCAGCAGATATCAACAGGGGGTAGATACGCAGTATTTT.

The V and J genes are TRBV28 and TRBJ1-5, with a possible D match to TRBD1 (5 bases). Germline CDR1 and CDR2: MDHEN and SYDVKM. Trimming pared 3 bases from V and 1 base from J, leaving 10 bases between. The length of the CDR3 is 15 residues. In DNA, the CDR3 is TGTGCCAGCAGTTTCAGACGGACAAGCAATCAGCCCCAGCATTTT. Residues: CASSFRRTSNQPQHF.

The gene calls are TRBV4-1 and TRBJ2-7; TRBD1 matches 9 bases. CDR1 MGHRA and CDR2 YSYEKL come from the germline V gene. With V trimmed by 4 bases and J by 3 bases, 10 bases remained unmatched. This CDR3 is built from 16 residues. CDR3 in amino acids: CASSLGPTGGVYEQYF. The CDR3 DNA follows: TGCGCCAGCAGCCTGGGACCGACAGGGGGAGTCTACGAGCAGTACTTC.

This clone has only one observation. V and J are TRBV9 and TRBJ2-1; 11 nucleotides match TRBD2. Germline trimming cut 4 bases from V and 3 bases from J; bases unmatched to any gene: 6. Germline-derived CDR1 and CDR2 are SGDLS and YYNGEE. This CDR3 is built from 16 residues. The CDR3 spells CASSTRTSGLYNEQFF. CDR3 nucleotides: TGTGCCAGCAGCACCCGGACTAGCGGGCTCTACAATGAGCAGTTCTTC.

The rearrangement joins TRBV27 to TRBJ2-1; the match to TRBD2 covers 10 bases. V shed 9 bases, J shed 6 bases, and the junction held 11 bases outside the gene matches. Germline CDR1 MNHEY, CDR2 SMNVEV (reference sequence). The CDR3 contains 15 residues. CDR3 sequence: CASRSLAGGGNEQFF. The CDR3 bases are TGTGCCAGTCGCTCGTTAGCGGGAGGCGGCAATGAGCAGTTCTTC.

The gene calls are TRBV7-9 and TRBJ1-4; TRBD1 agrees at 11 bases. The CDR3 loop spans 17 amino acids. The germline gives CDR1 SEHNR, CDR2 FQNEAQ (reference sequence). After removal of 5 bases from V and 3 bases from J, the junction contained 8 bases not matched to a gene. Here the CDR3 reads CASSTRDRGVSNEKLFF. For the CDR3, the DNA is TGTGCCAGCAGCACCCGGGACAGGGGGGTTTCTAATGAAAAACTGTTTTTT.

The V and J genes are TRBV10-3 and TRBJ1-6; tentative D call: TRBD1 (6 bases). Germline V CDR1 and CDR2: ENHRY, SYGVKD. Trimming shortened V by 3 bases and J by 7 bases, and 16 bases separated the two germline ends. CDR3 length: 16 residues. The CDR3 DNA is TGTGCCATCAGTGACCAGTGGACAGTAGGGAATTCACCCCTCCACTTT. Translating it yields CAISDQWTVGNSPLHF.

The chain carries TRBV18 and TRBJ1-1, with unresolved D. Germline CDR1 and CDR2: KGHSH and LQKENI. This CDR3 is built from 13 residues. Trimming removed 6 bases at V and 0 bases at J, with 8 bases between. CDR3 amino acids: CASSPLVNTEAFF. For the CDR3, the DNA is TGTGCCAGCTCGCCGTTAGTGAACACTGAAGCTTTCTTT.

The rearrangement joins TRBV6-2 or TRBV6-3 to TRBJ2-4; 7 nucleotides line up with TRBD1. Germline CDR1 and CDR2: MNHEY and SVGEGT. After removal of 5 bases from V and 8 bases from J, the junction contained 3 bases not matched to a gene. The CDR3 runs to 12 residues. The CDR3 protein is CASSPDRDIQYF. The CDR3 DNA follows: TGTGCCAGCAGTCCCGACAGGGACATTCAGTACTTC.

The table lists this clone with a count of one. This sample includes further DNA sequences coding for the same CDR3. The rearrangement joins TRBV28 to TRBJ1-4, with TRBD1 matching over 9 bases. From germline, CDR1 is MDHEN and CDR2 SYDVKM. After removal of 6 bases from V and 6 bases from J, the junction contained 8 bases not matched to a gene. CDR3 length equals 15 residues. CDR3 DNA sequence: TGTGCCAGCAGACCTCCGGGACAGGGTTATGAAAAACTGTTTTTT. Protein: CASRPPGQGYEKLFF. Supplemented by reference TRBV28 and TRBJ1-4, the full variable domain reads DVKVTQSSRYLVKRTGEKVFLECVQDMDHENMFWYRQDPGLGLRLIYFSYDVKMKEKGDIPEGYSVSREKKERFSLILESASTNQTSMYLCASRPPGQGYEKLFFGSGTQLSVL.

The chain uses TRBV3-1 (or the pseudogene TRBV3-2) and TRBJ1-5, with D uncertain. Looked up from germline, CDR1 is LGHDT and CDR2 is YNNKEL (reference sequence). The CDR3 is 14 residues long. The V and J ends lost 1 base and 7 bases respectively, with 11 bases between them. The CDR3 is CASSQGHLSQPQHF. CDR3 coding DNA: TGTGCCAGCAGCCAAGGACACCTGAGCCAGCCCCAGCATTTT.

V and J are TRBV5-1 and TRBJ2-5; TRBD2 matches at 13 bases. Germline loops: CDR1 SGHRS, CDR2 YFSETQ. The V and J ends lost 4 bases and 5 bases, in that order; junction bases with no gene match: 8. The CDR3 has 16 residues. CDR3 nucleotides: TGCGCCAGCAGCCCTCGGACTAGCGGGAGCTCGGAGACCCAGTACTTC. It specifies CASSPRTSGSSETQYF.

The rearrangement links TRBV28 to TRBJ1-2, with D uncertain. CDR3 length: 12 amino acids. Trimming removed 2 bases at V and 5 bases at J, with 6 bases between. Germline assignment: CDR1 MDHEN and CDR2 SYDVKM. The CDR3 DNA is TGTGCCAGCAGTTTAAGGGAGTATGGCTACACCTTC. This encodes CASSLREYGYTF.

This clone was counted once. DNA of the CDR3: TGCGCCAGCAGCTTGGGCGGGGATCGTGGCTACACCTTC. It encodes CASSLGGDRGYTF. J is TRBJ1-2 and V is TRBV5-1; D is uncertain. The CDR3 consists of 13 residues. Trimming pared 0 bases from V and 7 bases from J, leaving 10 bases between. In germline, CDR1 is SGHRS, CDR2 YFSETQ.

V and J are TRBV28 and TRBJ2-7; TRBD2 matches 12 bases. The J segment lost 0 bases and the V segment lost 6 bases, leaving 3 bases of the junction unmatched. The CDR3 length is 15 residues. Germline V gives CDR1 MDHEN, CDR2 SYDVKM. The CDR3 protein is CASSTTSGGSYEQYF. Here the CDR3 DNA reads TGTGCCAGCAGCACGACTAGCGGGGGCTCCTACGAGCAGTACTTC.